This T cell receptor (beta chain) was captured in a study of blood T cell repertoires in COVID-19. Across the study: Donors in the United States, Italy and Spain gave samples during acute or convalescent COVID-19. The analysed material was cDNA or gDNA that came from T cells, B-cell-depleted T cells, or PBMCs.

The germline V and J ends were trimmed by 4 bases and 0 bases, with 17 bases remaining between them. CDR1 SGHNT and CDR2 YYREEE come from the germline V gene (reference sequence). This CDR3 spans 16 amino acids. Clones were sequenced by immunoSEQ multiplex PCR, and TCRdb holds only the in-frame ones, with some missing. The top ten hold 5.2% of the sample, which has approximately 200,000 clones, about 82% seen once. Sequencing was performed on peripheral blood. The chain couples TRBV5-4 to TRBJ2-7, with a possible D match to TRBD1 (5 bases). This receptor was identified in a woman in her 30s with acute or convalescent COVID-19. The chain's CDR3 is CASSQKTARRSYEQYF. CDR3 nucleotides: TGTGCCAGCAGCCAGAAGACAGCAAGACGCTCCTACGAGCAGTACTTC.